The following is a T cell receptor beta chain sequence with its context. These data are taken from a study of cytomegalovirus exposure and HLA in healthy donors. Germline V gives CDR1 SGHRS, CDR2 YFSETQ. This CDR3 comprises 15 residues. V was cut by 4 bases and J by 5 bases, with 18 bases left in between. 13 Jbeta primers and 60 Vbeta primers were used for the PCR. Sequencing was performed with immunoSEQ multiplex PCR; in TCRdb, only in-frame clones are kept and a portion is missing. The sample holds around 180,000 clones, around 85% seen once. The sequencing sample was made of PBMCs. The clonotype comes from a man between 18 and 35 years old in good health and CMV-seronegative. This rearrangement joins TRBV5-1 to TRBJ2-5; D possibly corresponds to TRBD2 (5 bases). The CDR3 sequence is CASSQVVGGGETQYF. CDR3 DNA sequence: TGCGCCAGCAGCCAAGTAGTAGGAGGTGGGGAGACCCAGTACTTC.